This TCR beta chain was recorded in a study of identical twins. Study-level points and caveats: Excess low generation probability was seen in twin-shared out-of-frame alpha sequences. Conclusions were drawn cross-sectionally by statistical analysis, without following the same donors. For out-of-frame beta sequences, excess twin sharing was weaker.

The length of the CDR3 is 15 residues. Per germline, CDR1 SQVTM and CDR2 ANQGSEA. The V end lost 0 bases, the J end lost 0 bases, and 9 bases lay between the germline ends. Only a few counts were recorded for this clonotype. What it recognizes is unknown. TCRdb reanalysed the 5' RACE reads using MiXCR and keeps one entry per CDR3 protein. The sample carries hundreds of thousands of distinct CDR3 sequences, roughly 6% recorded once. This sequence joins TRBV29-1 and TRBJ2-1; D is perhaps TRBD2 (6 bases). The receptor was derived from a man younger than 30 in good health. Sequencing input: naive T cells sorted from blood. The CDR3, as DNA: TGCAGCGTTGAAGACTGGAGGGCCTCCTACAATGAGCAGTTCTTC. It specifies CSVEDWRASYNEQFF.